The clone carrying this TCR beta chain was detected only a few times. In the original analysis: Counts of nucleated cells, estimated from reference gene primer amplification, were obtained. Data came from immunoSEQ multiplex PCR; TCRdb stores just in-frame clones and leaves some out. That table furnishes V, J and clone size, whereas the DNA furnished D and trimming. Here the sample spans under 350,000 clones, 86% being singletons. This record belongs to a study of blood T cell repertoires in COVID-19. Across the study: Acute-phase and convalescent COVID-19 samples originated in the United States, Italy and Spain. Nucleic acid was either cDNA or gDNA, and it came from T cells, B-cell-depleted T cells, or PBMCs.

CDR3 length: 16 amino acids. The V gene's germline CDR1 is SGHVS and CDR2 FQNEAQ. With 2 bases clipped from V and 2 bases from J, the junction kept 5 bases outside the gene matches. The source material was peripheral blood. The sequence derives from a man aged 18 to 30 with active or convalescent COVID-19. The chain couples TRBV7-8 to TRBJ2-3; 9 bases are a match to TRBD2. This CDR3 is CASSLRLAGYTDTQYF. The CDR3 DNA is TGTGCCAGCAGCTTAAGGCTAGCGGGATACACAGATACGCAGTATTTT.